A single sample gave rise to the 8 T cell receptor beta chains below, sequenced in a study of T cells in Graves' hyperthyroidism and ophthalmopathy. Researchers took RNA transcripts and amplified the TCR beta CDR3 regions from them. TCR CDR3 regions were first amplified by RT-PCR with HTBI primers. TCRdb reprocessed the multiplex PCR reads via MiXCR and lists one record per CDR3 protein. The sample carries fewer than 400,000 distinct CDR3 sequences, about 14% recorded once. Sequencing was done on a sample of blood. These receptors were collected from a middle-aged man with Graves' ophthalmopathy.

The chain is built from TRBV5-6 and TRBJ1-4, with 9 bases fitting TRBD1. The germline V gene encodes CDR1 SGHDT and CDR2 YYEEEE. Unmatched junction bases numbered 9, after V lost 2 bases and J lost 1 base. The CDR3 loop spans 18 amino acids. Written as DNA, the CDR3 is TGTGCCAGCAGCTTTGGACAGGGGAAAAGGATAACTAATGAAAAACTGTTTTTT. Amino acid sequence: CASSFGQGKRITNEKLFF.

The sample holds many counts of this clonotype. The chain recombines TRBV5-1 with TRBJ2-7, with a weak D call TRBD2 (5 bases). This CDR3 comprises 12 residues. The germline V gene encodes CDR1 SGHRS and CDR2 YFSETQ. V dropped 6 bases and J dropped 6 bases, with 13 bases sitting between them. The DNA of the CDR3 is TGCGCCAGCACGGGGTCGGGCGCCGAGCAGTACTTC. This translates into CASTGSGAEQYF.

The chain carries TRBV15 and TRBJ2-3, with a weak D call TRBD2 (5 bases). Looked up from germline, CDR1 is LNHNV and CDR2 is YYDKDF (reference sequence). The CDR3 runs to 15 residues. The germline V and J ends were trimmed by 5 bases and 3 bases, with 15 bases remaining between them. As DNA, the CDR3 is TGTGCCACCAGCCCACGGAGGCAGAAAACAGATACGCAGTATTTT. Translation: CATSPRRQKTDTQYF.

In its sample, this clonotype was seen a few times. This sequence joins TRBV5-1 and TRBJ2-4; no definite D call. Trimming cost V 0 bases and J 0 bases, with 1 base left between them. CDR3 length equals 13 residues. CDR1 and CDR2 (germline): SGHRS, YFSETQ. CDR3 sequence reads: CASSLEAKNIQYF. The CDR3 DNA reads TGCGCCAGCAGCTTGGAAGCCAAAAACATTCAGTACTTC.

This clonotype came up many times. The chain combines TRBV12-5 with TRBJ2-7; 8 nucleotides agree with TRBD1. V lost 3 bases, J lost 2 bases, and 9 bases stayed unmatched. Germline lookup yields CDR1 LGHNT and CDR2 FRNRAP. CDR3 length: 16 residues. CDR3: CASGFTLSTGAYEQYF. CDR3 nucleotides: TGTGCTAGTGGTTTTACTCTCTCGACAGGGGCCTACGAGCAGTACTTC.

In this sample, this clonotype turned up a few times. The CDR3 here is CASSGQGYTDTQYF. CDR3 DNA sequence: TGTGCCAGCAGTGGACAGGGATACACAGATACGCAGTATTTT. The chain couples TRBV5-4 to TRBJ2-3; 8 positions match TRBD1. The CDR3 has 14 amino acids. The J segment lost 2 bases and the V segment lost 5 bases, leaving 4 bases of the junction unmatched. Germline CDR1 SGHNT, CDR2 YYREEE (reference sequence).

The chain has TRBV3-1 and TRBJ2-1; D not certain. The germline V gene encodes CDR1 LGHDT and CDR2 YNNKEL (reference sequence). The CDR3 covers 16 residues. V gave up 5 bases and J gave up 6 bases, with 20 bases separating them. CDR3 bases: TGTGCCAGCAGCAGAAGGGCCCAACTTCATCCCAATGAGCAGTTCTTC. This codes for CASSRRAQLHPNEQFF.

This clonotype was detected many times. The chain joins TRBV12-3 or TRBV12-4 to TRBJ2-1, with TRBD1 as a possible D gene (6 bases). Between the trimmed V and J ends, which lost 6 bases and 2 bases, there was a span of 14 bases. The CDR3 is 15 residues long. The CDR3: CASRLTGSTYNEQFF. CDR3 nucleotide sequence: TGTGCCAGCAGACTAACAGGGTCTACCTACAATGAGCAGTTCTTC.